The present T cell receptor (beta chain) was sequenced within a study of vaccination and CD4 T cells after COVID-19. Trimming pared 0 bases from V and 11 bases from J, leaving 8 bases between. The CDR3 totals 12 residues. CDR1 and CDR2 (germline): LGHNA, YNFKEQ. Concerning this clonotype: Antigen: not known.

Treatment reported: roughly 10-day PBMC culture with coronavirus spike peptide pools or control peptides (ViraFEST assay). Study-level findings and limits: Convalescent patients had 304 of 307 vaccine-specific clones showing spike mono-reactivity.

Cultured CD4+ T-cell DNA underwent Oncomine TCR Beta short-read sequencing. The template was genomic DNA from cultured CD4+ T cells. TCRdb called the PCR reads again in MiXCR, with one record for every CDR3 protein. The data hold around 26,000 distinct CDR3 sequences, with 62% observed a single time. The sequence derives from a human donor who had recovered from COVID-19. The chain couples TRBV4-2 to TRBJ2-4; the D gene could be TRBD1 or TRBD2 (5 bases each). Sequencing input: CD4+ T cells from blood, cultured in vitro. The CDR3 here is CASSQERGVQYF. The DNA for the CDR3 is TGTGCCAGCAGCCAAGAGAGGGGAGTTCAGTACTTC.